This T cell receptor (beta chain) stems from a study of T cell responses to AZD1222 COVID-19 vaccine. General observations from the study: In a largely white British group with more females than males, clonal diversity was possibly underestimated.

On this clone: Its antigen is undetermined.

Per germline, CDR1 SGHNT and CDR2 YYREEE (reference sequence). The CDR3 length is 16 residues. Unmatched junction bases numbered 10, after V lost 4 bases and J lost 8 bases. Measured with immunoSEQ multiplex PCR; TCRdb has only the in-frame clones, and not every one. Found here are just under 150,000 clones, approximately 88% of them singletons; the top ten hold 4.5% to 5.5%. The specimen comprised peripheral blood, sampled 28 days after the second dose of the MenACWY control vaccine. The source is an adult who received the MenACWY meningococcal vaccine as a control. This sequence joins TRBV5-4 and TRBJ1-6; 9 bases line up with TRBD1. The CDR3 sequence: CASSTGQGRGDSPLHF. CDR3 DNA: TGTGCCAGCAGCACCGGACAGGGGCGTGGAGATTCACCCCTCCACTTT.